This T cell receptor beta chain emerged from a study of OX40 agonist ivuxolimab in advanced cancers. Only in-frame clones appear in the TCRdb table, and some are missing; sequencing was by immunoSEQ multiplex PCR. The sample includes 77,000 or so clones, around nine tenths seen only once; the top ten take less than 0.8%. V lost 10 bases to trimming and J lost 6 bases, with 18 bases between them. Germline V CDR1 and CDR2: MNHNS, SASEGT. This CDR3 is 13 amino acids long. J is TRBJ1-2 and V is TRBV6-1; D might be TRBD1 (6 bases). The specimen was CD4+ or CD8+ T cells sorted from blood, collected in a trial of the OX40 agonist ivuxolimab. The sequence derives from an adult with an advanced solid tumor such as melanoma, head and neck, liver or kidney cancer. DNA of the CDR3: TGTGCCAACCAGGGGCCCCAACGTGATGGCTACACCTTC. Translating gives CANQGPQRDGYTF.